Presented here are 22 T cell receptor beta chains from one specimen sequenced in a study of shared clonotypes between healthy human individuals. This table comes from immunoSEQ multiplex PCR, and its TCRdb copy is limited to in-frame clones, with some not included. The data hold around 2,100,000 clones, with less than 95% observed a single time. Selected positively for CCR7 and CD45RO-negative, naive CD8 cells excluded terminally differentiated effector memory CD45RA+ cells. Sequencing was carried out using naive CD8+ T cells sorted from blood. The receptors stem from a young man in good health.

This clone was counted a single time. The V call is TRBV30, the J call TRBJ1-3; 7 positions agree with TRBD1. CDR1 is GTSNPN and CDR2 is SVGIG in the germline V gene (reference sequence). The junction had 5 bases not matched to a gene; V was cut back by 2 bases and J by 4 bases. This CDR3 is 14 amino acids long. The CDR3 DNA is TGTGCCTGGAGTAGTCCAGGGGGAGGAAACACCATATATTTT. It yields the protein CAWSSPGGGNTIYF.

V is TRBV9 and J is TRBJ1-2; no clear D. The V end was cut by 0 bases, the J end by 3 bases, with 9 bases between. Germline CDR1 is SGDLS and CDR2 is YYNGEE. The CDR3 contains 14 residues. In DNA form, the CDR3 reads TGTGCCAGCAGCGTAGATCGGGAGGACTATGGCTACACCTTC. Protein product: CASSVDREDYGYTF.

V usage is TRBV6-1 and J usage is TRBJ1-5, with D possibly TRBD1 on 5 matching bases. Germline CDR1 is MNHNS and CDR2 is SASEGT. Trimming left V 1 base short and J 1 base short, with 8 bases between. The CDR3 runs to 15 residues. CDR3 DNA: TGTGCCAGCAGTGAAGATTACAGGAGCAATCAGCCCCAGCATTTT. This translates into CASSEDYRSNQPQHF.

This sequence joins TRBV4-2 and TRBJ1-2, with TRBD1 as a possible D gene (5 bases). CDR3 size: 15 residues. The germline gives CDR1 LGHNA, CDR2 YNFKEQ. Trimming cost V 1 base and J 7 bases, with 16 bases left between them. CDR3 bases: TGTGCCAGCAGCCAAGGAATGGCAGGAGGGGCTGGCTACACCTTC. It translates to CASSQGMAGGAGYTF.

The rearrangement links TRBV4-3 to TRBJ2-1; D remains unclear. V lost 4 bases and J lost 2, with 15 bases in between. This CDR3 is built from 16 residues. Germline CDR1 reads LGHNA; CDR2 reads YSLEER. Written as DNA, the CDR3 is TGCGCCAGCAGCCCCGAGGACCACCAGGCCTACAATGAGCAGTTCTTC. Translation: CASSPEDHQAYNEQFF.

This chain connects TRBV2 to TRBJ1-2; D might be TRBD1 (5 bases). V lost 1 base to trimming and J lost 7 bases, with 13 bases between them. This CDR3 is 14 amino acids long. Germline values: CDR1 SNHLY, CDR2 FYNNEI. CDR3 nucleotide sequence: TGTGCCAGCAGTGAAGGCGGTTTGGGGGTTGGCTACACCTTC. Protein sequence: CASSEGGLGVGYTF.

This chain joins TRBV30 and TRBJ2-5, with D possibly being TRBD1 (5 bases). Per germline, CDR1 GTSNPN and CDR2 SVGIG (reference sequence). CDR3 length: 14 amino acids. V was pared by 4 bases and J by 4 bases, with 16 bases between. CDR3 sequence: CAWKQRWGRETQYF. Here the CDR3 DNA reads TGTGCCTGGAAGCAGAGGTGGGGCCGAGAGACCCAGTACTTC.

The CDR3 region is CASSQDNGVEAFF. In DNA, the CDR3 is TGCGCCAGCAGCCAAGACAACGGGGTTGAAGCTTTCTTT. The chain has TRBV5-1 and TRBJ1-1; no definite D call. Germline V CDR1 and CDR2: SGHRS, YFSETQ. This CDR3 contains 13 residues. Trimming pared 4 bases from V and 7 bases from J, leaving 14 bases between. The entire variable domain, with the rest obtained from reference TRBV5-1 and TRBJ1-1, is as follows: KAGVTQTPRYLIKTRGQQVTLSCSPISGHRSVSWYQQTPGQGLQFLFEYFSETQRNKGNFPGRFSGRQFSNSRSEMNVSTLELGDSALYLCASSQDNGVEAFFGQGTRLTVV.

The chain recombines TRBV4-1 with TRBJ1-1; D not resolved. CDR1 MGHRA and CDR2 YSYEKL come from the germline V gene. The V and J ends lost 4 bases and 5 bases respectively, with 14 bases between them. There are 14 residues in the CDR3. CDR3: CASSRAGEWTEAFF. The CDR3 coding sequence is TGCGCCAGCAGCCGGGCGGGAGAATGGACTGAAGCTTTCTTT.

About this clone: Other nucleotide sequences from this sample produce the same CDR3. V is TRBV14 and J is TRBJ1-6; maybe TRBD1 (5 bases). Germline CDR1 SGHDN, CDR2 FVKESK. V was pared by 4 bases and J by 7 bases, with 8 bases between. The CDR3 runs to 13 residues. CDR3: CASSPGGNSPLHF. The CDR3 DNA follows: TGTGCCAGCAGCCCGGGGGGGAATTCACCCCTCCACTTT.

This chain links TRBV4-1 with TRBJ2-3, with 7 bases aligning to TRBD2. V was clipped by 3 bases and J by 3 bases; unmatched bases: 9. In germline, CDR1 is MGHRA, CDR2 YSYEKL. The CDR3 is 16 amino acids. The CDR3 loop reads CASSQLILAATDTQYF. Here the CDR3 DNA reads TGCGCCAGCAGCCAGCTTATCCTAGCGGCAACAGATACGCAGTATTTT.

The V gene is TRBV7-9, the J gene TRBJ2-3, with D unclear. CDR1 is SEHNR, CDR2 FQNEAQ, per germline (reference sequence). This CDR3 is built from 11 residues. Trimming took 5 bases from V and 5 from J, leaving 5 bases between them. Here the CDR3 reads CASSQEDTQYF. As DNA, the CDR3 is TGTGCCAGCAGCCAAGAAGATACGCAGTATTTT.

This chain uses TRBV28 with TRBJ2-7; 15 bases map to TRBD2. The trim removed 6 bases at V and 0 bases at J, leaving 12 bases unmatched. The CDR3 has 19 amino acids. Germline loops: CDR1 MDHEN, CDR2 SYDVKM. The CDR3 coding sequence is TGTGCCAGCAGCAAATCAACCGGGACTAGCGGGGGGAGCTCCTACGAGCAGTACTTC. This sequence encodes CASSKSTGTSGGSSYEQYF.

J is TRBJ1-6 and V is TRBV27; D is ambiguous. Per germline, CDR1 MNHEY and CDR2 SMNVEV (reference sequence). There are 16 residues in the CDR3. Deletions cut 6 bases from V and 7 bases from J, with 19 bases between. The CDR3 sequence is CASRTQTGPSNSPLHF. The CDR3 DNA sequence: TGTGCCAGCAGGACTCAGACCGGGCCATCAAATTCACCCCTCCACTTT.

CDR3 in amino acids: CASSGFSQGAGYGYTF. CDR3 coding DNA: TGTGCCAGCAGTGGATTTTCTCAGGGGGCTGGCTATGGCTACACCTTC. V is TRBV25-1 and J is TRBJ1-2; 8 positions agree with TRBD1. Per germline, CDR1 MGHDK and CDR2 SYGVNS. Trimming removed 4 bases from V and 4 bases from J; junction bases left unmatched: 11. CDR3 size: 16 residues.

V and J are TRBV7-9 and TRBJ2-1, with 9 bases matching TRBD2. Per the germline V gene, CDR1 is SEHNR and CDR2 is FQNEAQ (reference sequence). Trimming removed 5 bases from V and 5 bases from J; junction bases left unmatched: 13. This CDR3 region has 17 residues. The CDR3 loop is CASSPSLREGRNNEQFF. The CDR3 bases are TGTGCCAGCAGCCCTTCTTTGCGGGAGGGCCGAAACAATGAGCAGTTCTTC.

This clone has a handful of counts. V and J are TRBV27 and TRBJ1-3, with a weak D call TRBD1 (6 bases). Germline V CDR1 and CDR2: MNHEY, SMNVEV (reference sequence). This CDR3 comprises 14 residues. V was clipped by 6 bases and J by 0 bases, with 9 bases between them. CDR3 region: CASRDSPSGNTIYF. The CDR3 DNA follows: TGTGCCAGCAGGGACAGCCCCTCTGGAAACACCATATATTTT.

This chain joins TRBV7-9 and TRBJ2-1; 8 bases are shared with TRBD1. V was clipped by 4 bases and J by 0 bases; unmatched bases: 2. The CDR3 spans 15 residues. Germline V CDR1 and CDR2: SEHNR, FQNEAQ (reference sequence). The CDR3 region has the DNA TGTGCCAGCAGCTCTACAGGGGGCTCCTACAATGAGCAGTTCTTC. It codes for CASSSTGGSYNEQFF. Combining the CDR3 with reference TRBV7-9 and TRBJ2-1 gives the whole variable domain DTGVSQNPRHKITKRGQNVTFRCDPISEHNRLYWYRQTLGQGPEFLTYFQNEAQLEKSRLLSDRFSAERPKGSFSTLEIQRTEQGDSAMYLCASSSTGGSYNEQFFGPGTRLTVL.

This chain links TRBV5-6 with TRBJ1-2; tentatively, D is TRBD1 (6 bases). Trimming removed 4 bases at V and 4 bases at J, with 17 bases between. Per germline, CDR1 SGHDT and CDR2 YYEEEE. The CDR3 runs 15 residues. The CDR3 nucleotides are TGTGCCAGCAGCCAGATACAGGGAGGAGGCTATGGCTACACCTTC. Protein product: CASSQIQGGGYGYTF.

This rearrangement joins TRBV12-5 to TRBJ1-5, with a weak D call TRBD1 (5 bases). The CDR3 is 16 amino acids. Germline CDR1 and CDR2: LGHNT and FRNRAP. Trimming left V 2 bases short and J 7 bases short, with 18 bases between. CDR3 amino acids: CASGLLVLQGGQPQHF. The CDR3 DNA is TGTGCTAGTGGTTTGCTGGTACTTCAGGGAGGACAGCCCCAGCATTTT.

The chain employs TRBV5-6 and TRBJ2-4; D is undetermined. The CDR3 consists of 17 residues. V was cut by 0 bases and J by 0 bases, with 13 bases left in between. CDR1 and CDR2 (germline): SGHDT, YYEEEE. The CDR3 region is CASSLERTWGAKNIQYF. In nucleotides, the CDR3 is TGTGCCAGCAGCTTGGAACGGACGTGGGGAGCCAAAAACATTCAGTACTTC.

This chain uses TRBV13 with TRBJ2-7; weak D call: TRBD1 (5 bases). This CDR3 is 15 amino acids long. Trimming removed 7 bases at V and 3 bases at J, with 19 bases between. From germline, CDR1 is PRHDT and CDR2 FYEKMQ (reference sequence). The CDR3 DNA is TGTGCCAGCACCCCCCCCGGACACCCCATCTACGAGCAGTACTTC. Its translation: CASTPPGHPIYEQYF.